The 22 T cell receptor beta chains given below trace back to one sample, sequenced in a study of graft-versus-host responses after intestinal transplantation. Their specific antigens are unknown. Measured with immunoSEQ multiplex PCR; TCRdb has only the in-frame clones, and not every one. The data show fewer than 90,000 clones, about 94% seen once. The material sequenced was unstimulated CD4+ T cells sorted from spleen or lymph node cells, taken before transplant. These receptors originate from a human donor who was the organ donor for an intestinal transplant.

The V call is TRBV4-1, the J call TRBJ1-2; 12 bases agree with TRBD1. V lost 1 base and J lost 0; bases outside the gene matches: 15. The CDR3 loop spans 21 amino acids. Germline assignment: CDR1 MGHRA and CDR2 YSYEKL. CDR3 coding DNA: TGCGCCAGCAGCCAAGTCATGGGGACAGGGGGCAGGTGGGGCGCTAACTATGGCTACACCTTC. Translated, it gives CASSQVMGTGGRWGANYGYTF.

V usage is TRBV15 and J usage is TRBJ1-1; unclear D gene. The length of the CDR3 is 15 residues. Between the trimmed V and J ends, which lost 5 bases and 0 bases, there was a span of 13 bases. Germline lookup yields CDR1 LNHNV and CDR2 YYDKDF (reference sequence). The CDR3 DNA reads TGTGCCACCAGCCAATGGACGGCTATGAACACTGAAGCTTTCTTT. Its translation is CATSQWTAMNTEAFF. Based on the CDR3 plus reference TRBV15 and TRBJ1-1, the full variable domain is DAMVIQNPRYQVTQFGKPVTLSCSQTLNHNVMYWYQQKSSQAPKLLFHYYDKDFNNEADTPDNFQSRRPNTSFCFLDIRSPGLGDTAMYLCATSQWTAMNTEAFFGQGTRLTVV.

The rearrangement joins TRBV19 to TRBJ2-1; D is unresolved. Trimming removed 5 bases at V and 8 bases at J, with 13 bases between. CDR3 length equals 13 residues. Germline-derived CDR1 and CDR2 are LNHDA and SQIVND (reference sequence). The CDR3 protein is CASSPRSGDEQFF. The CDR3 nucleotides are TGTGCCAGTAGTCCCCGAAGTGGCGATGAGCAGTTCTTC.

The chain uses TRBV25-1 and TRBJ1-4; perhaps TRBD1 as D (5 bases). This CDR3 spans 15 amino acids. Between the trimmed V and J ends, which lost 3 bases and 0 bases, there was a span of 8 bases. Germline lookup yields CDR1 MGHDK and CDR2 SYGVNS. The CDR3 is CASSDVRATNEKLFF. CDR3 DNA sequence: TGTGCCAGCAGTGACGTCAGGGCAACTAATGAAAAACTGTTTTTT.

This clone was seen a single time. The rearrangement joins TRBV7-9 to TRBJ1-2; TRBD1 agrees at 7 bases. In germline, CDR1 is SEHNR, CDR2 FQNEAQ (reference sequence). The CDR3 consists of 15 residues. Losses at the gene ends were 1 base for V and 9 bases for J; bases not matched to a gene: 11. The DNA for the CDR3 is TGTGCCAGCAGCTTAGGGACAGGAGGTAGTATCCGCTACACCTTC. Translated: CASSLGTGGSIRYTF. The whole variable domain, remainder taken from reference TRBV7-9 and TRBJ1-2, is DTGVSQNPRHKITKRGQNVTFRCDPISEHNRLYWYRQTLGQGPEFLTYFQNEAQLEKSRLLSDRFSAERPKGSFSTLEIQRTEQGDSAMYLCASSLGTGGSIRYTFGSGTRLTVV.

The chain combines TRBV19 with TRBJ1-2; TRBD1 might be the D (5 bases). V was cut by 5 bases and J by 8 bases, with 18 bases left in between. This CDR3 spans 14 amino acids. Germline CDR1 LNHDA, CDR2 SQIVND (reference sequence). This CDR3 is CASSSSARVEGYTF. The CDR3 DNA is TGTGCCAGTAGTTCATCAGCCAGGGTCGAGGGCTACACCTTC.

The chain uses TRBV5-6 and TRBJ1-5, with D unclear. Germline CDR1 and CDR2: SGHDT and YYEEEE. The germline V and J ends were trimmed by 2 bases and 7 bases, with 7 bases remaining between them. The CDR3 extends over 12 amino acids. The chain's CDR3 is CASSFVGQPQHF. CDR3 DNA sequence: TGTGCCAGCAGCTTTGTGGGGCAGCCCCAGCATTTT.

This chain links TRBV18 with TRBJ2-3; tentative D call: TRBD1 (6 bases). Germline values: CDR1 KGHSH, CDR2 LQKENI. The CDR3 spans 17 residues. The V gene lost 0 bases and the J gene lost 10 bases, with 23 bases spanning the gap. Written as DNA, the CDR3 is TGTGCCAGCTCACCACCGCGACAGGCGGCGTCGACACCTTCGCAGTATTTT. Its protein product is CASSPPRQAASTPSQYF.

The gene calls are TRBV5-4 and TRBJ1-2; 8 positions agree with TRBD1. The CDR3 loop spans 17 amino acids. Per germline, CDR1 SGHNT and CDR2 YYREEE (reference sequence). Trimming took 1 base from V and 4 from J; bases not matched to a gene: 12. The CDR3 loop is CASSLLPIGTGGYGYTF. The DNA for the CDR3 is TGTGCCAGCAGCTTGTTGCCGATAGGGACAGGAGGCTATGGCTACACCTTC. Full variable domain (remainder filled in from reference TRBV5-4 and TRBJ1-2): ETGVTQSPTHLIKTRGQQVTLRCSSQSGHNTVSWYQQALGQGPQFIFQYYREEENGRGNFPPRFSGLQFPNYSSELNVNALELDDSALYLCASSLLPIGTGGYGYTFGSGTRLTVV.

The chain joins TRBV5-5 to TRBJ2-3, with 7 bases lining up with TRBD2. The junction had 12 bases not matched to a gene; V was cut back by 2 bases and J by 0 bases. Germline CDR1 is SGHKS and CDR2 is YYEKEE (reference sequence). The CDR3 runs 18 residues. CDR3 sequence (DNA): TGTGCCAGCAGCTTCAGGATTGACAGCGGGGCGAGCACAGATACGCAGTATTTT. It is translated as CASSFRIDSGASTDTQYF.

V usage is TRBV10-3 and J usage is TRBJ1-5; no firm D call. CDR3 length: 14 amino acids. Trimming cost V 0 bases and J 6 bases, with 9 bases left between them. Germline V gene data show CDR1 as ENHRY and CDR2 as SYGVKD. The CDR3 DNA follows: TGTGCCATCAGTGAGTCCATAGTTGGTCAGCCCCAGCATTTT. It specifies CAISESIVGQPQHF.

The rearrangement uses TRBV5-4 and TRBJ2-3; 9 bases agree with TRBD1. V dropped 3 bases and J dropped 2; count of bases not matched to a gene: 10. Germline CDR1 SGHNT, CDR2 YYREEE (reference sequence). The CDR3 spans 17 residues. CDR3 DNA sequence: TGTGCCAGCAGCTCGGGGACCGGGACAGGGTCCACAGATACGCAGTATTTT. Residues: CASSSGTGTGSTDTQYF.

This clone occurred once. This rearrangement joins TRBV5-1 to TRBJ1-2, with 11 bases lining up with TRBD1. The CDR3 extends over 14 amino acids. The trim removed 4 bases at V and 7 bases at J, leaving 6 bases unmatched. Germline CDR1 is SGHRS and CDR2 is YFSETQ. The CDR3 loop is CASSLGQGASGYTF. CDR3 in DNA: TGCGCCAGCAGCCTAGGACAGGGGGCCTCTGGCTACACCTTC.

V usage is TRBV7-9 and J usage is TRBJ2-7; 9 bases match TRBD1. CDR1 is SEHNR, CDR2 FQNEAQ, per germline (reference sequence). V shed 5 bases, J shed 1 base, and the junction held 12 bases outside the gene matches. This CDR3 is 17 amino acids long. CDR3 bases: TGTGCCAGCAGCCAACTTCCGGGACAGGGCATTTCCTACGAGCAGTACTTC. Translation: CASSQLPGQGISYEQYF.

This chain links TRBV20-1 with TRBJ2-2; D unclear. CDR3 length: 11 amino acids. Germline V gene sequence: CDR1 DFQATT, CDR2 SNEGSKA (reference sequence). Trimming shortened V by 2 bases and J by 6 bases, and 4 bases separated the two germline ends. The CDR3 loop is CSARSAGELFF. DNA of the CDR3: TGCAGTGCTAGATCGGCCGGGGAGCTGTTTTTT.

The CDR3, as DNA: TGTGCCAGCAGTTACGGGGGGGCCCGAACGCGGTACTTC. Protein product: CASSYGGARTRYF. The V and J genes are TRBV6-5 and TRBJ2-7; D may be TRBD2 (7 bases). Germline-derived CDR1 and CDR2 are MNHEY and SVGAGI. Trimming took 2 bases from V and 12 from J, leaving 17 bases between them. The CDR3 runs 13 residues.

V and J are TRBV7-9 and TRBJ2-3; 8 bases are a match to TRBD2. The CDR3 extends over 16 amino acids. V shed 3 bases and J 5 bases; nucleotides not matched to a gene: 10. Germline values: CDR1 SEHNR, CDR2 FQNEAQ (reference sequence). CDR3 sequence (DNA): TGTGCCAGCAGCTTTCCACGGTTAGCGGGGAGAGATACGCAGTATTTT. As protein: CASSFPRLAGRDTQYF.

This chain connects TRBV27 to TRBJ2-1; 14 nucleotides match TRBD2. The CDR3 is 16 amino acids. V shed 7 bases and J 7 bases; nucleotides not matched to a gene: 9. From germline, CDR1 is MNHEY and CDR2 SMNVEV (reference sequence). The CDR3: CASTNLRLAGGNEQFF. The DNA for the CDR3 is TGTGCCAGCACAAACCTAAGACTAGCGGGGGGGAATGAGCAGTTCTTC.

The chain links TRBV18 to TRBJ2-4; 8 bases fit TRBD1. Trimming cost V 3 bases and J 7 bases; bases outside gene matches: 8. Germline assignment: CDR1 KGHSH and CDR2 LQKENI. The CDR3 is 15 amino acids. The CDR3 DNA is TGTGCCAGCTCACCTATCCATGGACAGGGTAACATTCAGTACTTC. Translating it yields CASSPIHGQGNIQYF.

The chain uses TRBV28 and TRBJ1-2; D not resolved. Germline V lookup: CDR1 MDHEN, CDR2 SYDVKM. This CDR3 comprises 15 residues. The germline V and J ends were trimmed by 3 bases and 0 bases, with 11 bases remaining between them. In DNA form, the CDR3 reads TGTGCCAGCAGTTTCGTCCGGGGAGCTAACTATGGCTACACCTTC. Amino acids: CASSFVRGANYGYTF.

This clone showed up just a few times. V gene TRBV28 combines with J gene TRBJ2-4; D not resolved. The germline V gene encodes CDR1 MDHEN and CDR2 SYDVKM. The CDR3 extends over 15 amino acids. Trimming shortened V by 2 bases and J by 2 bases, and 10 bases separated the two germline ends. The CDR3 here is CASSLSLLTKNIQYF. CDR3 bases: TGTGCCAGCAGTTTAAGTCTGTTGACCAAAAACATTCAGTACTTC. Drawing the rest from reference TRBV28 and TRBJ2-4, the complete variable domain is DVKVTQSSRYLVKRTGEKVFLECVQDMDHENMFWYRQDPGLGLRLIYFSYDVKMKEKGDIPEGYSVSREKKERFSLILESASTNQTSMYLCASSLSLLTKNIQYFGAGTRLSVL.

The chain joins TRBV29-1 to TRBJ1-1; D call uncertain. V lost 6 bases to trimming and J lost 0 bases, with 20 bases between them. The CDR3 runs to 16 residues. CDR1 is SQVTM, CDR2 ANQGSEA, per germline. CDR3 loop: CSVEARPTDLNTEAFF. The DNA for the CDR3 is TGCAGCGTGGAGGCTAGACCCACCGATTTGAACACTGAAGCTTTCTTT.